The entry that follows covers one T cell receptor beta chain sequence. Antigen unknown. Trimming took 4 bases from V and 2 from J, leaving 21 bases between them. The CDR3 contains 18 residues. Germline V CDR1 and CDR2: SGHAT, FQNNGV. This record comes from a study of T cell responses to AZD1222 COVID-19 vaccine. Overall study results and limits: Donors were mostly white British, more females; clonal diversity possibly underestimated.

Data came from immunoSEQ multiplex PCR; TCRdb stores just in-frame clones and leaves some out. The sample has roughly 80,000 clones, over 80% seen once; the top ten hold less than 5.5%. The chain links TRBV11-2 to TRBJ1-3; possibly TRBD1 for D (6 bases). Specimen: peripheral blood, collected on day 0 of MenACWY control vaccination. This clonotype was sampled from an adult in good health. The CDR3 bases are TGTGCCAGCAGCTGGGGACAACGAACCCTCTTTCCTGGAAACACCATATATTTT. Translated: CASSWGQRTLFPGNTIYF.